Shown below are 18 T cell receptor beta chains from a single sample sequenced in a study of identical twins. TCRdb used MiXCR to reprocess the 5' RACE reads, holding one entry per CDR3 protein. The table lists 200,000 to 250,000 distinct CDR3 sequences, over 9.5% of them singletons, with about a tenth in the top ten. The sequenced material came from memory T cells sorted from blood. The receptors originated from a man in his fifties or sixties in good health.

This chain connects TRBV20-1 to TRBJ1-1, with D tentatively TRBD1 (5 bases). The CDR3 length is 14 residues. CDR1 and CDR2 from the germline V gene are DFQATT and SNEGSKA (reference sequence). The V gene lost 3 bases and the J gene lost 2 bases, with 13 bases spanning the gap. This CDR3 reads CSARGRQPNTEAFF. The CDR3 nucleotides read TGCAGTGCTAGGGGCAGACAGCCAAACACTGAAGCTTTCTTT.

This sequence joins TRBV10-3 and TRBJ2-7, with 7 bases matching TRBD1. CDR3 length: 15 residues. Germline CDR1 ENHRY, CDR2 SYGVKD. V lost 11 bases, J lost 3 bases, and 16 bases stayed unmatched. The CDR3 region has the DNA TGTGCCTCAGCTTCAATCGGGACAGTTATCTACGAGCAGTACTTC. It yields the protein CASASIGTVIYEQYF.

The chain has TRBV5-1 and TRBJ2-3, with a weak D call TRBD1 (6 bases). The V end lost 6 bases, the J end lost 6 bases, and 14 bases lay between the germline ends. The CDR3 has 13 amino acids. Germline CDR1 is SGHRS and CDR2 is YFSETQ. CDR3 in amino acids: CASTDSVKDTQYF. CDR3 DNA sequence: TGCGCCAGCACGGACAGCGTGAAGGATACGCAGTATTTT.

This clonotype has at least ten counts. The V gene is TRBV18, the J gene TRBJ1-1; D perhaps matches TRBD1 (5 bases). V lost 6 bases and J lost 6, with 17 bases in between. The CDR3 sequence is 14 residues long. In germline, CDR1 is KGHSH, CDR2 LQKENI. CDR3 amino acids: CASSPGQLTAEAFF. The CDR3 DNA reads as TGTGCCAGCTCGCCGGGGCAGTTAACGGCTGAAGCTTTCTTT.

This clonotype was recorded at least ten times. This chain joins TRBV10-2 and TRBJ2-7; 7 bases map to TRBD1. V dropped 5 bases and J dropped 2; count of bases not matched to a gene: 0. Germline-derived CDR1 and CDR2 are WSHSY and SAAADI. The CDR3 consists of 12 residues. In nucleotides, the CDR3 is TGCGCCAGCAGTCAGGGGGCCTACGAGCAGTACTTC. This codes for CASSQGAYEQYF.

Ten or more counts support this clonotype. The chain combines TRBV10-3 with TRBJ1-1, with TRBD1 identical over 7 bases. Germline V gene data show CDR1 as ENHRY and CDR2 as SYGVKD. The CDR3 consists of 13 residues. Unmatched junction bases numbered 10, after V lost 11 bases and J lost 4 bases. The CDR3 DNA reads TGTGCCGTCTCAGGGGGATCATCCACTGAAGCTTTCTTT. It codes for CAVSGGSSTEAFF.

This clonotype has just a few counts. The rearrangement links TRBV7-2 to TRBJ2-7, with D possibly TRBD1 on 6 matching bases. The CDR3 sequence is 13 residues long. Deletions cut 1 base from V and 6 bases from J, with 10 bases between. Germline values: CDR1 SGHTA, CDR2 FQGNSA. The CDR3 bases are TGTGCCAGCAGCTTAGGTTACAGGGCCGAGCAGTACTTC. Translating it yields CASSLGYRAEQYF.

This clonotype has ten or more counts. CDR3 in amino acids: CSAHLQGYSNQPQHF. CDR3 coding DNA: TGCAGTGCTCACCTACAGGGTTATAGCAATCAGCCCCAGCATTTT. The chain has TRBV20-1 and TRBJ1-5; D may be TRBD1 (6 bases). The CDR3 contains 15 residues. Trimming stripped 5 bases from V and 0 bases from J, with 14 bases between. From germline, CDR1 is DFQATT and CDR2 SNEGSKA (reference sequence).

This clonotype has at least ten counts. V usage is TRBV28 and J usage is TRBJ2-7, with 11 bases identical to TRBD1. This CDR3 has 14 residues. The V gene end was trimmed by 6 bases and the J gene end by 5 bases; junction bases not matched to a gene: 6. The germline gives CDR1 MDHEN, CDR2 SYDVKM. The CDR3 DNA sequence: TGTGCCAGCAGACAGGGACAGGGGGGAAACGAGCAGTACTTC. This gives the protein CASRQGQGGNEQYF.

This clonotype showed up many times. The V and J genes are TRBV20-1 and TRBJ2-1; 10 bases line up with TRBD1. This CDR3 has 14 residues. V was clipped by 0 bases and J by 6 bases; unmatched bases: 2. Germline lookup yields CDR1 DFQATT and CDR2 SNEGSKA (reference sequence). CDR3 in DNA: TGCAGTGCTAGAGACGGGACAGGGGTCAATGAGCAGTTCTTC. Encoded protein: CSARDGTGVNEQFF.

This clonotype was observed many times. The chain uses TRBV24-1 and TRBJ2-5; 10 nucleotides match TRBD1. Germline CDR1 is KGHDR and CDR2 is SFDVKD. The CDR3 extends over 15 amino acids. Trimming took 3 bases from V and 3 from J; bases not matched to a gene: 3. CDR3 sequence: CATSDAGTGEETQYF. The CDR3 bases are TGTGCCACCAGTGATGCCGGGACAGGGGAAGAGACCCAGTACTTC.

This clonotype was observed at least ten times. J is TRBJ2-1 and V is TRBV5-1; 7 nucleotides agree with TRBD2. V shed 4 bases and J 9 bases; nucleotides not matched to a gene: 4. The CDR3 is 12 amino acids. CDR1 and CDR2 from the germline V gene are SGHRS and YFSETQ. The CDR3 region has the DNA TGCGCCAGCAGCCGGGAGGTCGGTGAGCAGTTCTTC. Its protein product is CASSREVGEQFF.

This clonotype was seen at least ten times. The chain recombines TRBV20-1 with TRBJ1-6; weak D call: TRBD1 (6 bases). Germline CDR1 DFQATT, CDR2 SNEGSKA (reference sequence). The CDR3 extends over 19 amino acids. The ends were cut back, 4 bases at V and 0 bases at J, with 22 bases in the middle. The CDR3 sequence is CSATPRGGLRSSYNSPLHF. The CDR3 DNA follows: TGCAGTGCTACCCCCCGTGGGGGGCTTAGAAGCTCCTATAATTCACCCCTCCACTTT.

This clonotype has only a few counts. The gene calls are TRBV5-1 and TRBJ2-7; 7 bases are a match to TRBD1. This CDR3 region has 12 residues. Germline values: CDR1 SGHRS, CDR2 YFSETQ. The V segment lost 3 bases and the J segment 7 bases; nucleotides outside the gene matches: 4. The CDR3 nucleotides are TGCGCCAGCAGCTACTCACAGGGGGAGCAGTACTTC. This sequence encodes CASSYSQGEQYF.

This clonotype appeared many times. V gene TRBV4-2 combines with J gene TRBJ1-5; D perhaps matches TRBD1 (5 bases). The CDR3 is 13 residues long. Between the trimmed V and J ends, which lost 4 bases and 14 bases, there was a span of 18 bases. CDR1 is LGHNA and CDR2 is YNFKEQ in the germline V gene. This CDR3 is CASSPRGGAGEHF. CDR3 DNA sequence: TGTGCCAGCAGCCCTCGGGGTGGGGCGGGTGAGCATTTT.

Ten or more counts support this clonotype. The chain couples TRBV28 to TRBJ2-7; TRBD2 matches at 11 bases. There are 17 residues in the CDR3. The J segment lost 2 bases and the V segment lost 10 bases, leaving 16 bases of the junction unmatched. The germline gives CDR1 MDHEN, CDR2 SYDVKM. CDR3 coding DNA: TGTGCCACCAACCCGGGACTAGCGGAGCCAAGAACCTACGAGCAGTACTTC. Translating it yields CATNPGLAEPRTYEQYF.

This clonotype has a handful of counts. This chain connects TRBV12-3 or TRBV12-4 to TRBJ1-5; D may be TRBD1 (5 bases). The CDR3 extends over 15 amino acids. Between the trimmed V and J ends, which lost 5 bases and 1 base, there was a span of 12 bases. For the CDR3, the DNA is TGTGCCAGCAGTCTTGAGGGGCGAAGCAATCAGCCCCAGCATTTT. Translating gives CASSLEGRSNQPQHF.

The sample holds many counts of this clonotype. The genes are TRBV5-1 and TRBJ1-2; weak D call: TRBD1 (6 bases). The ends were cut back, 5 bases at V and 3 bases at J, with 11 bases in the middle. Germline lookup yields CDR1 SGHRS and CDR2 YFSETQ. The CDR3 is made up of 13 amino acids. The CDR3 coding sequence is TGCGCCAGCAGTCAACAGGGTCACTATGGCTACACCTTC. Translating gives CASSQQGHYGYTF.